Presented here are 19 T cell receptor beta chains from one specimen sequenced in a study of blood T cell repertoires in COVID-19. TCRdb's copy holds only in-frame clones and misses some; the assay was immunoSEQ multiplex PCR. The sample shows about 210,000 clones, around 83% of them seen only once. The specimen sequenced was peripheral blood. Every receptor here comes from a woman aged 45-65 years with acute or convalescent COVID-19.

This chain uses TRBV20-1 with TRBJ1-5; D ambiguous. The V gene's germline CDR1 is DFQATT and CDR2 SNEGSKA (reference sequence). Trimming removed 3 bases from V and 6 bases from J, with 18 bases in between. This CDR3 region has 15 residues. In DNA, the CDR3 is TGCAGTGCTAGTGGGAACTTCGAGGGTTCTCAGCCCCAGCATTTT. It codes for CSASGNFEGSQPQHF.

The rearrangement links TRBV29-1 to TRBJ2-3; D not resolved. The CDR3 covers 13 residues. The V and J ends lost 0 bases and 1 base respectively, with 5 bases between them. From germline, CDR1 is SQVTM and CDR2 ANQGSEA. CDR3 in amino acids: CSVEDPGTDTQYF. The CDR3 DNA reads TGCAGCGTTGAAGATCCCGGCACAGATACGCAGTATTTT.

The gene calls are TRBV6-5 and TRBJ2-1; D is undetermined. The germline CDR1 and CDR2 sequences are MNHEY and SVGAGI. CDR3 length: 15 residues. V shed 0 bases and J shed 8 bases, with 14 bases lying between them. In nucleotides, the CDR3 is TGTGCCAGCAGTTACTCGAGCCCTAGTATCTATGAGCAGTTCTTC. This gives the protein CASSYSSPSIYEQFF.

This sequence joins TRBV23-1 and TRBJ2-2, with D hard to call. Being an ORF, TRBV23-1 has a function that is uncertain. This CDR3 is 16 amino acids long. V was pared by 0 bases and J by 7 bases, with 15 bases between. DNA of the CDR3: TGCGCCAGCAGTCAATCGAGCCAGGCAAATTACGGGGAGCTGTTTTTT. Encoded protein: CASSQSSQANYGELFF.

The chain uses TRBV6-5 and TRBJ2-6; possibly TRBD2 for D (6 bases). V lost 6 bases and J lost 0, with 9 bases in between. This CDR3 comprises 15 residues. Germline-derived CDR1 and CDR2 are MNHEY and SVGAGI. The CDR3 sequence is CASRPGGSGANVLTF. The CDR3 DNA is TGTGCCAGCAGGCCCGGGGGCTCTGGGGCCAACGTCCTGACTTTC.

The V and J genes are TRBV6-5 and TRBJ2-7, with TRBD1 identical over 8 bases. J was trimmed by 2 bases and V by 4 bases; bases with no gene match: 4. The germline V gene has CDR1 MNHEY and CDR2 SVGAGI. The CDR3 is made up of 14 amino acids. The CDR3 DNA is TGTGCCAGCAGTTCCGGGACAGGAACCTACGAGCAGTACTTC. This codes for CASSSGTGTYEQYF.

CDR3 sequence (DNA): TGTGCCAGCAGTGAAGAAAATAAGGCGGGAGCCGGGGAGCTGTTTTTT. Protein product: CASSEENKAGAGELFF. The chain combines TRBV6-1 with TRBJ2-2, with TRBD2 matching over 7 bases. V shed 1 base, J shed 6 bases, and the junction held 8 bases outside the gene matches. This CDR3 has 16 amino acids. Germline CDR1 MNHNS, CDR2 SASEGT.

The chain has TRBV27 and TRBJ2-5, with D possibly TRBD1 on 5 matching bases. This CDR3 region has 14 residues. Germline CDR1 MNHEY, CDR2 SMNVEV (reference sequence). Trimming shortened V by 4 bases and J by 4 bases, and 13 bases separated the two germline ends. The CDR3 DNA reads TGTGCCAGCAGTTCCCCGAATACAGGAGAGACCCAGTACTTC. It encodes CASSSPNTGETQYF.

The chain is built from TRBV3-1 (or the pseudogene TRBV3-2) and TRBJ2-1; the D gene is possibly TRBD2 (5 bases). The germline V and J ends were trimmed by 1 base and 5 bases, with 6 bases remaining between them. The germline CDR1 and CDR2 sequences are LGHDT and YNNKEL (reference sequence). The CDR3 is 13 residues long. The CDR3 nucleotides are TGTGCCAGCAGCCAAGGGAGGAACAATGAGCAGTTCTTC. It translates to CASSQGRNNEQFF.

V usage is TRBV5-1 and J usage is TRBJ2-2, with D perhaps TRBD1 (6 bases). Trimming cost V 4 bases and J 2 bases, with 12 bases left between them. The CDR3 covers 15 residues. Germline loops: CDR1 SGHRS, CDR2 YFSETQ. CDR3 loop: CASSARQANTGELFF. The CDR3 bases are TGCGCCAGCAGCGCTCGACAGGCCAACACCGGGGAGCTGTTTTTT.

This clone was picked up one time. The V gene is TRBV5-4, the J gene TRBJ2-1, with 13 bases identical to TRBD2. Looked up from germline, CDR1 is SGHNT and CDR2 is YYREEE (reference sequence). The CDR3 extends over 16 amino acids. Trimming took 5 bases from V and 8 from J; bases not matched to a gene: 10. CDR3 loop: CASRVDGTSGTHEQFF. CDR3 nucleotide sequence: TGTGCCAGCAGGGTAGATGGGACTAGCGGGACTCATGAGCAGTTCTTC.

The chain combines TRBV29-1 with TRBJ1-2; 7 bases align to TRBD1. The CDR3 consists of 16 residues. Losses at the gene ends were 4 bases for V and 6 bases for J; bases not matched to a gene: 17. The V gene's germline CDR1 is SQVTM and CDR2 ANQGSEA. CDR3 nucleotide sequence: TGCAGCGTTGCGGGGGCGTTAGACAGGGTAGGGAATGGCTACACCTTC. Its protein is CSVAGALDRVGNGYTF.

This chain joins TRBV5-5 and TRBJ2-3; 15 positions match TRBD2. This CDR3 contains 20 residues. Germline V lookup: CDR1 SGHKS, CDR2 YYEKEE (reference sequence). Trimming removed 1 base from V and 0 bases from J; junction bases left unmatched: 9. For the CDR3, the DNA is TGTGCCAGCAGCTTGCGGGGACTAGCGGGGGGATCAGTCAGCACAGATACGCAGTATTTT. Its protein product is CASSLRGLAGGSVSTDTQYF.

V usage is TRBV24-1 and J usage is TRBJ2-5; TRBD1 is a possible D gene (6 bases). Germline CDR1 KGHDR, CDR2 SFDVKD. V lost 7 bases and J lost 5, with 19 bases in between. The CDR3 sequence is 15 residues long. CDR3 loop: CATSVTGTWSETQYF. The CDR3 DNA follows: TGTGCCACCAGCGTCACCGGGACATGGAGCGAGACCCAGTACTTC.

In regard to this clone: An end of the junction differs from the germline gene, which may be a read error. The rearrangement joins TRBV30 to TRBJ2-1; TRBD2 aligns across 8 bases. The CDR3 is 12 residues long. Germline assignment: CDR1 GTSNPN and CDR2 SVGIG (reference sequence). The CDR3 sequence: CAWDLGLARRVF. The CDR3 DNA is TGTGCCTGGGACCTCGGACTAGCCCGTCGGGTCTTC. The full variable domain, its missing parts supplied by reference TRBV30 and TRBJ2-1, is SQTIHQWPATLVQPVGSPLSLECTVEGTSNPNLYWYRQAAGRGLQLLFYSVGIGQISSEVPQNLSASRPQDRQFILSSKKLLLSDSGFYLCAWDLGLARRVFGPGTRLTVL.

The rearrangement uses TRBV5-4 and TRBJ2-1; D unclear. The V end was cut by 0 bases, the J end by 0 bases, with 7 bases between. This CDR3 region has 15 residues. Germline V gene lookup returns CDR1 SGHNT and CDR2 YYREEE (reference sequence). The CDR3 DNA reads as TGTGCCAGCAGCTTGGTCATGAGCTCCTACAATGAGCAGTTCTTC. Protein product: CASSLVMSSYNEQFF.

The rearrangement joins TRBV13 to TRBJ1-6; TRBD1 matches at 7 bases. Germline V CDR1 and CDR2: PRHDT, FYEKMQ (reference sequence). The CDR3 has 13 residues. V trimming: 4 bases; J trimming: 9 bases; junction bases outside the gene matches: 3. The CDR3 reads CASSSQGSSPLHF. CDR3 bases: TGTGCCAGCAGCTCACAGGGGTCTTCACCCCTCCACTTT.

This chain joins TRBV3-1 (or the pseudogene TRBV3-2) and TRBJ2-1; D might be TRBD2 (6 bases). The CDR3 length is 13 residues. Germline V gene sequence: CDR1 LGHDT, CDR2 YNNKEL (reference sequence). V was shortened by 7 bases and J by 4 bases, with 11 bases between the two germline ends. CDR3 DNA: TGTGCCAGCACCATGGGACTTTACAATGAGCAGTTCTTC. Translating it yields CASTMGLYNEQFF.

This clone was seen a few times. The rearrangement uses TRBV2 and TRBJ1-5, with a weak D call TRBD1 (6 bases). Germline V lookup: CDR1 SNHLY, CDR2 FYNNEI. The CDR3 runs 13 residues. Trimming removed 6 bases from V and 3 bases from J, with 9 bases in between. The CDR3 bases are TGTGCCAGCAGCTGGGACAACAATCAGCCCCAGCATTTT. It translates to CASSWDNNQPQHF.